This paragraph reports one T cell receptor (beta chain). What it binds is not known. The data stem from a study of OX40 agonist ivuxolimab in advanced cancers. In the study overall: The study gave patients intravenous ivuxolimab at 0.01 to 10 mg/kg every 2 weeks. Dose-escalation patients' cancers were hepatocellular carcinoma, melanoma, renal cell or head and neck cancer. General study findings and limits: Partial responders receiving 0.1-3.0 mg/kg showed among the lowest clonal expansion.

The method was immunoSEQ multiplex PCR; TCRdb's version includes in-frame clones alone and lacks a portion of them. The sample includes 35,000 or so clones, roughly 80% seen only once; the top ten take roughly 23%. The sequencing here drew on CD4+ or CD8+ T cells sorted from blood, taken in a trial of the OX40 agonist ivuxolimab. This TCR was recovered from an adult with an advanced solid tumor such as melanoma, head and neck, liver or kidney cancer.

The CDR3 DNA reads TGTGCCAGCGTCTTTGGCGGGGCAGGAAACACCATATATTTT. It specifies CASVFGGAGNTIYF. This chain joins TRBV28 and TRBJ1-3; TRBD1 is a possible D gene (5 bases). The CDR3 is 14 amino acids. V was shortened by 8 bases and J by 4 bases, with 15 bases between the two germline ends. Germline CDR1 and CDR2: MDHEN and SYDVKM.